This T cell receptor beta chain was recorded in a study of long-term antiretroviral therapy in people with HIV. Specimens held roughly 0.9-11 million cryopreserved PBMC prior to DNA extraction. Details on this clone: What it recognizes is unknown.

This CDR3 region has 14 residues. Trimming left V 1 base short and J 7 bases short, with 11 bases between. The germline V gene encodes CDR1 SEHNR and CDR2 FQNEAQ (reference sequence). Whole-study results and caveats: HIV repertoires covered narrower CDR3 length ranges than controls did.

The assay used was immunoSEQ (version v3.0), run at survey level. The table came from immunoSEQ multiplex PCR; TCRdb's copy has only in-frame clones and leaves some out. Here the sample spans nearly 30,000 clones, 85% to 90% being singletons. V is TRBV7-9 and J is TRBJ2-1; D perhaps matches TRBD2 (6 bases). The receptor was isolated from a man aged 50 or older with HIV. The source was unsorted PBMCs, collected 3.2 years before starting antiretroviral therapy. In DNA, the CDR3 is TGTGCCAGCAGCTTAGTGCGGGGTGGGAATGAGCAGTTCTTC. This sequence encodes CASSLVRGGNEQFF.